Listed here are 2 T cell receptor beta chains from one sample, sequenced in a study of control samples from healthy donors and cancer patients. Clones were read by immunoSEQ multiplex PCR, and TCRdb kept only the in-frame ones, dropping some. The sample gives 7,000 to 8,500 clones, 82% of which show up once; 25% to 30% is in the top ten. Material: PBMCs. The origin of the receptors is a man aged 70-80 years with lung cancer.

The chain employs TRBV7-2 and TRBJ1-6; D may be TRBD1 (6 bases). V dropped 5 bases and J dropped 6 bases, with 11 bases sitting between them. The CDR3 is 14 amino acids. Germline V gene data show CDR1 as SGHTA and CDR2 as FQGNSA. The CDR3 spells CASSHRDSNSPLHF. The CDR3 nucleotides read TGTGCCAGCAGCCACAGGGACTCTAATTCACCCCTCCACTTT.

The CDR3 here is CASSRETQGFSPLHF. CDR3 bases: TGCGCCAGCAGCCGCGAGACTCAGGGGTTTTCACCCCTCCACTTT. J is TRBJ1-6 and V is TRBV4-3, with a possible D match to TRBD1 (6 bases). The CDR3 contains 15 residues. The V gene lost 4 bases and the J gene lost 9 bases, with 16 bases spanning the gap. Germline V gene data show CDR1 as LGHNA and CDR2 as YSLEER.